This paragraph reports one T cell receptor beta chain. What it binds is not known. These data originate in a study of regulatory T cells in long-lasting Graves disease. Whole-study results and caveats: The analysis examined peripheral blood only and excluded thyroid tissue.

Sequencing libraries for TCR beta were prepared with iRepertoire HTBI primers and Arm-PCR of CDR3 regions. MiXCR was run by TCRdb on the multiplex PCR reads, yielding one entry per CDR3 protein. This table holds around 450,000 distinct CDR3 sequences, about 15% found once. Germline values: CDR1 SGHRS, CDR2 YFSETQ. This CDR3 is 15 amino acids long. The germline V and J ends were trimmed by 0 bases and 6 bases, with 13 bases remaining between them. The sample's time point: newly diagnosed GD, antithyroid drugs for less than 3 months. Preparation of the TCR library used RNA extracted from PBMCs. The same specimen was also included in a second study, on T cells in Graves' hyperthyroidism and ophthalmopathy. That study adds: Uncontrolled infection, other autoimmune disease, pregnancy or lactation excluded patients.

The clonotype was recovered from a woman aged 25 to 39 with Graves disease. V and J are TRBV5-1 and TRBJ2-1; D unclear. The sample here was peripheral blood mononuclear cells (PBMCs), taken at new diagnosis, from a patient treated with antithyroid drugs. This CDR3 is CASSLAVPGSNEQFF. In DNA, the CDR3 is TGCGCCAGCAGCTTGGCGGTCCCCGGGTCCAATGAGCAGTTCTTC.